What follows is one T cell receptor beta chain and its context. Its antigen remains unidentified. Germline values: CDR1 SGHDN, CDR2 FVKESK. This CDR3 is 12 amino acids long. Trimming took 1 base from V and 7 from J, leaving 4 bases between them. This specimen belongs to a study of T cell responses to AZD1222 COVID-19 vaccine. About the study: Analysis merged second doses at about 4 or about 12 weeks. Overall study results and limits: The repertoires were collected only after the peak T cell response. Spike was spanned by vaccine-associated CD4 TCRs, which were dominant at 160-218 and 743-854. Donor demographics were predominantly white British with a female majority; clonal diversity may be underestimated.

Clones were read by immunoSEQ multiplex PCR, and TCRdb kept only the in-frame ones, dropping some. The sample records 130,000 or so clones, 89% being singletons. This receptor was taken from an adult in good health. The chain combines TRBV14 with TRBJ2-2, with D unclear. The source material was peripheral blood, sampled on day 0 of AZD1222 vaccination. The DNA of the CDR3 is TGTGCCAGCAGCCAAGTTGGCGGGGAGCTGTTTTTT. Its translation is CASSQVGGELFF.